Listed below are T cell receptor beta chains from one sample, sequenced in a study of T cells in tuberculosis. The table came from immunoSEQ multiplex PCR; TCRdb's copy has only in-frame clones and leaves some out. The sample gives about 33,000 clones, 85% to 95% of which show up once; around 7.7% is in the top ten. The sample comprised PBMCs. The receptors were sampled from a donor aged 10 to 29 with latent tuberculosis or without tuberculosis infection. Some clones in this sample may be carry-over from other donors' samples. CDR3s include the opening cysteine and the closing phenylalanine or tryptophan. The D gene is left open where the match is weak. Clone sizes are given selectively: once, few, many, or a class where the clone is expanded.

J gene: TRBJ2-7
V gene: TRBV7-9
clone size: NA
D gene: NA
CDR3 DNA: TGTGCCAGCAGCGCCGGGATGTGGGGTTCCTTCTACGAGCAGTACTTC
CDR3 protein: CASSAGMWGSFYEQYF

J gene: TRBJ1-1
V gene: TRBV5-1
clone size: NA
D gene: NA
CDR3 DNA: TGCGCCAGCAGCTTCGGGGAAACTGAAGCTTTCTTT
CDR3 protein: CASSFGETEAFF

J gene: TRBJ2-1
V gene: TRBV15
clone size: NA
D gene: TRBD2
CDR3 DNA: TGTGCCACCAGCGGGGGACTAGCCAACTACAATGAGCAGTTCTTC
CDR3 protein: CATSGGLANYNEQFF

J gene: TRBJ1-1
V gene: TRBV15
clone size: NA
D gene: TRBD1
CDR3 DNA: TGTGCCACCAGCAGAGATCGACAGGGAGGAAACACTGAAGCTTTCTTT
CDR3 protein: CATSRDRQGGNTEAFF

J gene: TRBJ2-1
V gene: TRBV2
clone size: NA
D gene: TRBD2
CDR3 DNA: TGTGCCAGCACTTCAGGACTAGCGGCGTACAATGAGCAGTTCTTC
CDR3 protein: CASTSGLAAYNEQFF

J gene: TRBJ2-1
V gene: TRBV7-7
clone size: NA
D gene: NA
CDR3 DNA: TGTGCCAGCAGCTTAATACCAAATCCGGGGGGCCTAGGTATCGATGAGCAGTTCTTC
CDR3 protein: CASSLIPNPGGLGIDEQFF

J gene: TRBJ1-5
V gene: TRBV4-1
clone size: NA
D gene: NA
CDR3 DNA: TGCGCCAGCAGCCAAGAATTTTTAGCCCCAGGGAATCAGCCCCAGCATTTT
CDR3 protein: CASSQEFLAPGNQPQHF

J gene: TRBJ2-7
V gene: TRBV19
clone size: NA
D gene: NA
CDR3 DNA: TGTGCCAGTAGTACAGGCCTCGCCACCTACGAGCAGTACTTC
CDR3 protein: CASSTGLATYEQYF

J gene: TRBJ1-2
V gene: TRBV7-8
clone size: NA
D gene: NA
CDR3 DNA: TGTGCCAGCAGCTTTCGGGCAGGGGCGCTCCCTGGTGACGGCTACACCTTC
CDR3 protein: CASSFRAGALPGDGYTF

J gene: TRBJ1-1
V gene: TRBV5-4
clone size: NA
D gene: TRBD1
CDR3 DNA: TGTGCCAGCAGCGTAGGGACAGGGAGGGACACTGAAGCTTTCTTT
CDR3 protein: CASSVGTGRDTEAFF

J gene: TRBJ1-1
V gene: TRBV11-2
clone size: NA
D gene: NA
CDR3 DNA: TGTGCCAGCAGCTTCCTTCTCGGGGGCACTGAAGCTTTCTTT
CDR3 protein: CASSFLLGGTEAFF

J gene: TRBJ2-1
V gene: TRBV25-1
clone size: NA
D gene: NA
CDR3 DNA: TGTGCCAGCAGGGGGGCCGCTAGAGGCAATGAGCAGTTCTTC
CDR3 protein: CASRGAARGNEQFF

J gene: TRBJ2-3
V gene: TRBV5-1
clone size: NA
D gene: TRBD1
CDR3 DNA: TGCGCCAGCAGCATCCTCCGGGACAGGGGGCCAGGTACGCAGTATTTT
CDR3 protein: CASSILRDRGPGTQYF

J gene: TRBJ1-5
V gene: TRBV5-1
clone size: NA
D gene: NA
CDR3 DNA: TGCGCCAGCAGCTTATCAGGGGAAGGCAATCAGCCCCAGCATTTT
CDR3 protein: CASSLSGEGNQPQHF

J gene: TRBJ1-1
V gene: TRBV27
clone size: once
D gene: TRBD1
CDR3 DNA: TGTGCCAGCAGCGTGGGTTCAGGGGGGAACACTGAAGCTTTCTTT
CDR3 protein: CASSVGSGGNTEAFF

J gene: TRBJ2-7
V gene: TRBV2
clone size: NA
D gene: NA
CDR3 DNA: TGTGCCAGCAGTGAGCAGGGATCGTCCTACGAGCAGTACTTC
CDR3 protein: CASSEQGSSYEQYF

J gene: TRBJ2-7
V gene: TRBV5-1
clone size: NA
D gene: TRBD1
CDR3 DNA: TGCGCCAGCAGCTCGCAACCGGGACAGGGGGCCGAGCAGTACTTC
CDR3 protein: CASSSQPGQGAEQYF

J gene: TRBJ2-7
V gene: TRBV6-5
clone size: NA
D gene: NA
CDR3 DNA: TGTGCCAGCAGTTACCTTGCGAGCGAGCAGTACTTC
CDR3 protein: CASSYLASEQYF

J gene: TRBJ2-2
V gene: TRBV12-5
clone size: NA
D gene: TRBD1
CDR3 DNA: TGTGCTAGTGGTTTGGTAGTGTCGGACAGGGGGGCCGGGGAGCTGTTTTTT
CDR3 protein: CASGLVVSDRGAGELFF

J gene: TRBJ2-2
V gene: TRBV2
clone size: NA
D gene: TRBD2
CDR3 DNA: TGTGCCTCTACCCCCTCTAGCGGGGAAACCGGGGAGCTGTTTTTT
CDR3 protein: CASTPSSGETGELFF

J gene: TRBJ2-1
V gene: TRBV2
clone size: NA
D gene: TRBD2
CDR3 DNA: TGTGCCAGCAGTGACGGACTAGCGGGGGGTCGGAATGAGCAGTTCTTC
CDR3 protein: CASSDGLAGGRNEQFF

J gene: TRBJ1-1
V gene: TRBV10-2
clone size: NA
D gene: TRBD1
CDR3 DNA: TGCGCCAGCAGAAGACAGGGGGCTTGGGGCACTGAAGCTTTCTTT
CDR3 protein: CASRRQGAWGTEAFF

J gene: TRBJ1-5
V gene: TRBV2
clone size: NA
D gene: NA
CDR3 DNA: TGTGCCAGCAGTCAGGGGTGGGGCAATCAGCCCCAGCATTTT
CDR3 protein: CASSQGWGNQPQHF

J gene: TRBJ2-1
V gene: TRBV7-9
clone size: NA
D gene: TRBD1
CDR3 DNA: TGTGCCAGCAGCTTCGGACAGGGGGTCTACAATGAGCAGTTCTTC
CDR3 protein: CASSFGQGVYNEQFF

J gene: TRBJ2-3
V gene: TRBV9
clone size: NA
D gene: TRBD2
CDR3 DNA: TGTGCCAGCAGCCCATCGACTAGCGGGGGGCCCACAGATACGCAGTATTTT
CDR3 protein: CASSPSTSGGPTDTQYF

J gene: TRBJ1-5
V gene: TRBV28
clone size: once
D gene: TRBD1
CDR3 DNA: TGTGCCAGCAGTTTATTCGGGACAGGGAATCAGCCCCAGCATTTT
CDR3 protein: CASSLFGTGNQPQHF

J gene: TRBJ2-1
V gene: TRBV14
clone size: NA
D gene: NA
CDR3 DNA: TGTGCCAGCAGCACCCCCTCCAGGAATGAGCAGTTCTTC
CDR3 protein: CASSTPSRNEQFF

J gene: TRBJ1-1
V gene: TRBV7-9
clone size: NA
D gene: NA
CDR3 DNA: TGTGCCAGCAGCGGTCAGGGGCCGGATGAAGCTTTCTTT
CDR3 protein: CASSGQGPDEAFF

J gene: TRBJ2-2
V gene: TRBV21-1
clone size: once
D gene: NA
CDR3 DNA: TGTGCCAGCAGCGCAGAGGGAAGGCGGGAGTCCGGCGGGGAGCTGTTTTTT
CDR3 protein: CASSAEGRRESGGELFF

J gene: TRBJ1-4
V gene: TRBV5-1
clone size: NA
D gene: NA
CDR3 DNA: TGCGCCAGCAGCTTGTTAGGTCAGGAAACTAATGAAAAACTGTTTTTT
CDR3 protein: CASSLLGQETNEKLFF

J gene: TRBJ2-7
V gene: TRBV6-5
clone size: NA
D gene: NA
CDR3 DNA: TGTGCCAGCAGTACACAGGGTCCCTACGAGCAGTACTTC
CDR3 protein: CASSTQGPYEQYF

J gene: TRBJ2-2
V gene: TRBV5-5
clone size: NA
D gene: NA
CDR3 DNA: TGTGCCAGCAGCTTGGACGGGGGCGGGGGCACCGGGGAGCTGTTTTTT
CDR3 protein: CASSLDGGGGTGELFF

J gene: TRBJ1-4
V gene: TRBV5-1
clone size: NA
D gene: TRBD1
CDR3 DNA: TGCGCCAGCAGCCTCGGGACAGCCCTATATAATGAAAAACTGTTTTTT
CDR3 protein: CASSLGTALYNEKLFF

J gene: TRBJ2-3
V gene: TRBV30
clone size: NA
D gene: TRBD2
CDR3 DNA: TGTGCCTGGAGTTCACTAGCGGGACCCACAGATACGCAGTATTTT
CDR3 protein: CAWSSLAGPTDTQYF

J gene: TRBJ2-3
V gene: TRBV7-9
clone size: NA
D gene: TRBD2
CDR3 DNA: TGTGCCAGCAGCGCCCAACCCACACTAGCGGGAAATACGCAGTATTTT
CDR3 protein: CASSAQPTLAGNTQYF

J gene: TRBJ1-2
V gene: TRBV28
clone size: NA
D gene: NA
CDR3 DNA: TGTGCCAGCAGTTCGACTGGACAGCCTTACTTC
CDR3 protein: CASSSTGQPYF

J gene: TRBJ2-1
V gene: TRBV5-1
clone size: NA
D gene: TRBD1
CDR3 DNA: TGCGCCAGCAGTCCCACGGGACAGTACAATGAGCAGTTCTTC
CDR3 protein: CASSPTGQYNEQFF

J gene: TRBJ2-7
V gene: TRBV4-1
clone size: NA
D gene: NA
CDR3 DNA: TGCGCCAGCAGCCGTCCAGGCTCCTACGAGCAGTACTTC
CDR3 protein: CASSRPGSYEQYF

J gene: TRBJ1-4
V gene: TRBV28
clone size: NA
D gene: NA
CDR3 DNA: TGTGCCAGCAGCTCAGGGTTTCTGACTAATGAAAAACTGTTTTTT
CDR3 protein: CASSSGFLTNEKLFF

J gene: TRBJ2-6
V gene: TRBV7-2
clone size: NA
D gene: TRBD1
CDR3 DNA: TGTGCCAGCAGCTTGGGACAGCTGGCCTCTGGGGCCAACGTCCTGACTTTC
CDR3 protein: CASSLGQLASGANVLTF

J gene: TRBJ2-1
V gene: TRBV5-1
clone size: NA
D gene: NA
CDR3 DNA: TGCGCCAGCAGCTTGACGGGAGTCTCCTACAATGAGCAGTTCTTC
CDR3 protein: CASSLTGVSYNEQFF

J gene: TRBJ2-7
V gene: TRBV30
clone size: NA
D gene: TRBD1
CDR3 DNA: TGTGCCTGGAGTGTAGGGACAGGGAGCCCGCGGGAGCAGTACTTC
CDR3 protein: CAWSVGTGSPREQYF

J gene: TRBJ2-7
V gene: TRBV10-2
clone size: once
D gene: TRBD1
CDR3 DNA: TGCGCCAGCCGGAACAGGGGGACAGGGGCGAGCTACGAGCAGTACTTC
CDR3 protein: CASRNRGTGASYEQYF

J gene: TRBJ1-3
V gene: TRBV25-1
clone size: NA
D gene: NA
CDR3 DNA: TGTGCCAGCAGTGATCACAGGGTTCGGAGTGGAAACACCATATATTTT
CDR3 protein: CASSDHRVRSGNTIYF